This T cell receptor beta chain was sequenced for a study of blood T cell repertoires in COVID-19. Whole-study context: Sample material is recorded as cDNA or gDNA derived from T cells, B-cell-depleted T cells, or PBMCs.

Assay used: immunoSEQ multiplex PCR; TCRdb lists only in-frame clones, some missing. Here the sample spans about 160,000 clones, 75% to 90% being singletons. Cohort assignment relied on participant-reported clinical history. The CDR3 runs to 15 residues. The origin of this receptor is a woman in her forties or fifties who had recovered from COVID-19. The source material was PBMCs or T cells enriched from blood (not recorded which). The V and J genes are TRBV21-1 and TRBJ1-5; the DNA was not used to check the table's D call, TRBD1. TRBV21-1 is a pseudogene segment. DNA of the CDR3: TGTGCCAGCAGCAGAGGGGGCAGGCGCAATCAGCCCCAGCATTTT. Its protein is CASSRGGRRNQPQHF.